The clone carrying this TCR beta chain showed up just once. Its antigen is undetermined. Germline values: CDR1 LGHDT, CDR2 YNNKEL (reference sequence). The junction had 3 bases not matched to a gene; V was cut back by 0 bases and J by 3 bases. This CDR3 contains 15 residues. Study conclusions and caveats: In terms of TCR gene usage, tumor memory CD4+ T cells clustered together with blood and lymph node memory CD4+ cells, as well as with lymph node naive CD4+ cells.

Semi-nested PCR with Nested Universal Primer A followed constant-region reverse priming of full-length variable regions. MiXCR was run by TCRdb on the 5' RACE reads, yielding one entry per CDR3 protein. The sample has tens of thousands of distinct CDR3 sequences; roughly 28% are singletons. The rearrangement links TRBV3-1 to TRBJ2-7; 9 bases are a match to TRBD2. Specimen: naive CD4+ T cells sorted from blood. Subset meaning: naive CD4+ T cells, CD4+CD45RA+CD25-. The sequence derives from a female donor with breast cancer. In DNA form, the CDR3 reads TGTGCCAGCAGCCAAGAAAGCGGGGGGAACTACGAGCAGTACTTC. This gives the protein CASSQESGGNYEQYF.